The 26 T cell receptor beta chains presented below share a single source sample, sequenced in a study of CD8 T cells in ankylosing spondylitis. In TCRdb, the 5' RACE reads were re-called with MiXCR into one record per CDR3 protein. The data contain roughly 91,000 distinct CDR3 sequences, about 8.3% of them singletons. Source material: blood, either unsorted or a sorted T cell fraction (not recorded which). These receptors were obtained from a male donor with ankylosing spondylitis or in good health (not recorded which).

This clonotype was observed at least ten times. The rearrangement links TRBV10-3 to TRBJ2-3; possibly TRBD2 for D (5 bases). Germline loops: CDR1 ENHRY, CDR2 SYGVKD. The CDR3 is made up of 12 amino acids. The ends were cut back, 11 bases at V and 4 bases at J, with 13 bases in the middle. CDR3 sequence reads: CASQDGADTQYF. The CDR3 DNA is TGTGCCTCTCAAGACGGGGCAGATACGCAGTATTTT.

The V gene is TRBV30, the J gene TRBJ2-1; 9 nucleotides line up with TRBD1. V lost 4 bases to trimming and J lost 9 bases; unmatched junction nucleotides: 10. The CDR3 is made up of 14 amino acids. The germline CDR1 and CDR2 sequences are GTSNPN and SVGIG (reference sequence). The CDR3 DNA is TGTGCCTGGACGCTACAGGGGGCTAGGGGTGAGCAGTTCTTC. This codes for CAWTLQGARGEQFF.

This clonotype turned up a few times. The V and J genes are TRBV4-1 and TRBJ2-7; possible D gene TRBD2, 5 bases. The CDR3 is made up of 15 amino acids. Germline V gene sequence: CDR1 MGHRA, CDR2 YSYEKL. Trimming left V 1 base short and J 4 bases short, with 14 bases between. Written as DNA, the CDR3 is TGCGCCAGCAGCCAAGCCGTCGGGGTCCTATACGAGCAGTACTTC. It is translated as CASSQAVGVLYEQYF.

This clonotype appeared many times. The chain joins TRBV7-9 to TRBJ2-5; no clear D. The V and J ends lost 1 base and 5 bases respectively, with 11 bases between them. CDR1 is SEHNR, CDR2 FQNEAQ, per germline (reference sequence). The CDR3 sequence is 14 residues long. This CDR3 reads CASSLVGTVETQYF. The CDR3 DNA follows: TGTGCCAGCAGCTTAGTCGGTACAGTGGAGACCCAGTACTTC.

This clonotype was found a few times. The J gene is TRBJ1-5, the V gene TRBV7-2; TRBD1 might be the D (6 bases). Germline V gene lookup returns CDR1 SGHTA and CDR2 FQGNSA. Trimming stripped 6 bases from V and 6 bases from J, with 18 bases between. This CDR3 spans 15 amino acids. The CDR3 region has the DNA TGTGCCAGCAGTCGAGGGGGGACATCGGGTCAGCCCCAGCATTTT. As protein: CASSRGGTSGQPQHF.

This clonotype was picked up many times. V is TRBV18 and J is TRBJ2-1; D remains ambiguous. Trimming pared 0 bases from V and 6 bases from J, leaving 9 bases between. CDR1 is KGHSH, CDR2 LQKENI, per germline. This CDR3 spans 14 amino acids. CDR3 nucleotide sequence: TGTGCCAGCTCACCACCTCCTGATGGCAATGAGCAGTTCTTC. Translation gives CASSPPPDGNEQFF.

This clonotype came up many times. The V call is TRBV5-4, the J call TRBJ2-2; 9 bases agree with TRBD1. Losses at the gene ends were 5 bases for V and 7 bases for J; bases not matched to a gene: 9. Germline values: CDR1 SGHNT, CDR2 YYREEE (reference sequence). This CDR3 comprises 15 residues. The CDR3 DNA sequence: TGTGCCAGCAGTTCCGGGACAGGGCGTATCGGGGAGCTGTTTTTT. This codes for CASSSGTGRIGELFF.

The V and J genes are TRBV6-2 or TRBV6-3 and TRBJ2-7, with D maybe TRBD2 (6 bases). V lost 1 base to trimming and J lost 0 bases, with 16 bases between them. The CDR3 is 17 residues long. In germline, CDR1 is MNHEY, CDR2 SVGEGT. For the CDR3, the DNA is TGTGCCAGCAGTTACTGGGGTTTCGGAGGGAGCTCCTACGAGCAGTACTTC. This translates into CASSYWGFGGSSYEQYF.

This clonotype was detected only a few times. This chain joins TRBV20-1 and TRBJ2-7; D gene ambiguous. The CDR3 has 15 amino acids. Germline V gene lookup returns CDR1 DFQATT and CDR2 SNEGSKA (reference sequence). The germline V and J ends were trimmed by 0 bases and 6 bases, with 18 bases remaining between them. As DNA, the CDR3 is TGCAGTGCTAGAGATGGCCGGGCGGCCCCTGGCGAGCAGTACTTC. Its translation: CSARDGRAAPGEQYF.

The chain employs TRBV4-2 and TRBJ2-3; TRBD1 aligns across 11 bases. Germline assignment: CDR1 LGHNA and CDR2 YNFKEQ. This CDR3 has 17 amino acids. Germline trimming cut 3 bases from V and 3 bases from J; bases unmatched to any gene: 8. For the CDR3, the DNA is TGTGCCAGCAGCCAGGGACAGGGGGGGATTGTAACAGATACGCAGTATTTT. Its translation is CASSQGQGGIVTDTQYF.

CDR3 amino acids: CASSPGRVLAGVTISSYNEQFF. The CDR3 region has the DNA TGTGCCAGCAGCCCGGGACGCGTTCTAGCGGGGGTAACGATTAGCTCCTACAATGAGCAGTTCTTC. This chain links TRBV4-2 with TRBJ2-1; TRBD2 matches 10 bases. The germline gives CDR1 LGHNA, CDR2 YNFKEQ. V trimming: 4 bases; J trimming: 0 bases; junction bases outside the gene matches: 21. There are 22 residues in the CDR3.

This clonotype was detected ten times or more. The chain couples TRBV11-2 to TRBJ2-7; possible D gene TRBD2, 5 bases. The CDR3 runs 13 residues. V lost 5 bases to trimming and J lost 2 bases, with 10 bases between them. From germline, CDR1 is SGHAT and CDR2 FQNNGV. CDR3 DNA sequence: TGTGCCAGCAGCCCAGACTACCCCTACGAGCAGTACTTC. Translation: CASSPDYPYEQYF. The full variable domain, in which reference TRBV11-2 and TRBJ2-7 provide the parts outside the CDR3, is EAGVAQSPRYKIIEKRQSVAFWCNPISGHATLYWYQQILGQGPKLLIQFQNNGVVDDSQLPKDRFSAERLKGVDSTLKIQPAKLEDSAVYLCASSPDYPYEQYFGPGTRLTVT.

At least ten counts were recorded for this clonotype. This chain joins TRBV5-6 and TRBJ2-7; a possible D gene is TRBD2 (5 bases). V lost 5 bases and J lost 0, with 12 bases in between. CDR1 and CDR2 from the germline V gene are SGHDT and YYEEEE. This CDR3 is 14 amino acids long. CDR3 loop: CASSRGEGSYEQYF. The DNA of the CDR3 is TGTGCCAGCAGTCGGGGAGAAGGCTCCTACGAGCAGTACTTC. The full variable domain, in which reference TRBV5-6 and TRBJ2-7 provide the parts outside the CDR3, is DAGVTQSPTHLIKTRGQQVTLRCSPKSGHDTVSWYQQALGQGPQFIFQYYEEEERQRGNFPDRFSGHQFPNYSSELNVNALLLGDSALYLCASSRGEGSYEQYFGPGTRLTVT.

The sample holds many counts of this clonotype. Here the CDR3 reads CASSIGLVGGQETQYF. For the CDR3, the DNA is TGTGCCAGTAGTATAGGGCTGGTCGGGGGGCAAGAGACCCAGTACTTC. The chain is built from TRBV19 and TRBJ2-5, with 7 bases lining up with TRBD2. Germline V gene lookup returns CDR1 LNHDA and CDR2 SQIVND (reference sequence). J lost 2 bases, V lost 1 base, and 7 bases had no gene match. There are 16 residues in the CDR3.

The genes are TRBV11-2 and TRBJ2-7, with 15 nucleotides matching TRBD2. The germline V gene has CDR1 SGHAT and CDR2 FQNNGV. J gave up 6 bases and V 5 bases, and 2 bases lay outside the gene matches. This CDR3 has 14 amino acids. In DNA, the CDR3 is TGTGCCAGCAGCCCGGGACTAGCGGGAGGCGAGCAGTACTTC. Translating gives CASSPGLAGGEQYF.

The rearrangement uses TRBV2 and TRBJ2-4, with D perhaps matching TRBD2 (7 bases). The germline gives CDR1 SNHLY, CDR2 FYNNEI. V was trimmed by 6 bases and J by 9 bases, leaving 15 bases between them. The CDR3 contains 13 residues. The CDR3 is CASSEGGATIQYF. The CDR3 bases are TGTGCCAGCAGCGAGGGGGGGGCGACCATTCAGTACTTC. Full variable domain (outside the CDR3, taken from reference TRBV2 and TRBJ2-4): EPEVTQTPSHQVTQMGQEVILRCVPISNHLYFYWYRQILGQKVEFLVSFYNNEISEKSEIFDDQFSVERPDGSNFTLKIRSTKLEDSAMYFCASSEGGATIQYFGAGTRLSVL.

Ten or more counts support this clonotype. V usage is TRBV6-5 and J usage is TRBJ1-1, with D uncertain. Germline V CDR1 and CDR2: MNHEY, SVGAGI. The length of the CDR3 is 15 residues. Trimming pared 3 bases from V and 0 bases from J, leaving 11 bases between. In DNA form, the CDR3 reads TGTGCCAGCAGTTATAGTGCCAGAATGAACACTGAAGCTTTCTTT. It codes for CASSYSARMNTEAFF.

This clonotype showed up many times. The CDR3 DNA follows: TGTGCCAGCAGTTACTCGGAGGGGACTGAAGCTTTCTTT. It codes for CASSYSEGTEAFF. The J gene is TRBJ1-1, the V gene TRBV6-2 or TRBV6-3; possibly TRBD1 for D (5 bases). The V end was cut by 0 bases, the J end by 5 bases, with 7 bases between. Germline CDR1 is MNHEY and CDR2 is SVGEGT. The length of the CDR3 is 13 residues.

In this sample, this clonotype turned up many times. The V gene is TRBV13, the J gene TRBJ1-1; D not certain. Trimming cost V 5 bases and J 3 bases, with 16 bases left between them. The CDR3 extends over 15 amino acids. Germline-derived CDR1 and CDR2 are PRHDT and FYEKMQ (reference sequence). The CDR3 protein is CASSPWTLKYTEAFF. The CDR3 bases are TGTGCCAGCAGCCCTTGGACCTTAAAGTACACTGAAGCTTTCTTT.

This clonotype has at least ten counts. The chain links TRBV25-1 to TRBJ1-2; tentative D call: TRBD1 (5 bases). Germline V lookup: CDR1 MGHDK, CDR2 SYGVNS. With 1 base removed from V and 4 bases from J, the gap between germline ends came to 22 bases. This CDR3 spans 18 amino acids. Written as DNA, the CDR3 is TGTGCCAGCAGTGAATGGTCTCGGACAAAAGGGAGGCCCTATGGCTACACCTTC. Protein product: CASSEWSRTKGRPYGYTF.

This clonotype was counted many times. The chain employs TRBV27 and TRBJ2-7; TRBD2 matches 7 bases. The CDR3 has 14 residues. The germline gives CDR1 MNHEY, CDR2 SMNVEV (reference sequence). Unmatched junction bases numbered 10, after V lost 8 bases and J lost 3 bases. The CDR3 is CASGSRLANYEQYF. As DNA, the CDR3 is TGTGCCAGCGGCTCCAGACTAGCCAACTACGAGCAGTACTTC.

This clonotype appeared many times. The chain recombines TRBV12-3 or TRBV12-4 with TRBJ2-2; D is ambiguous. This CDR3 is 16 amino acids long. V was pared by 2 bases and J by 2 bases, with 12 bases between. In DNA, the CDR3 is TGTGCCAGCAGTTTAAAGGCAGCTTACAACACCGGGGAGCTGTTTTTT. As protein: CASSLKAAYNTGELFF.

This clonotype was recorded at least ten times. The chain joins TRBV6-2 or TRBV6-3 to TRBJ2-4, with D possibly TRBD1 on 6 matching bases. The length of the CDR3 is 13 residues. V lost 7 bases, J lost 8 bases, and 15 bases lay in between. In germline, CDR1 is MNHEY, CDR2 SVGEGT. CDR3: CASTEQGWHIQYF. In DNA, the CDR3 is TGTGCCAGCACCGAACAGGGATGGCACATTCAGTACTTC.

At least ten counts were recorded for this clonotype. The chain uses TRBV7-9 and TRBJ2-3; the D gene is possibly TRBD2 (5 bases). The CDR3 runs to 14 residues. V shed 1 base and J shed 6 bases, with 11 bases lying between them. From germline, CDR1 is SEHNR and CDR2 FQNEAQ (reference sequence). Here the CDR3 reads CASSLDGVSDTQYF. The CDR3 region has the DNA TGTGCCAGCAGCTTAGACGGGGTCTCGGATACGCAGTATTTT.

This clonotype was counted at least ten times. Here the CDR3 DNA reads TGTGCCAGCAGGGCGAGGGGGTACTATGGCTACACCTTC. Encoded protein: CASRARGYYGYTF. This chain joins TRBV12-3 or TRBV12-4 and TRBJ1-2; perhaps TRBD1 as D (6 bases). This CDR3 has 13 residues. V lost 6 bases and J lost 3, with 11 bases in between.

This clonotype was seen repeatedly, ten times or more. The chain uses TRBV6-1 and TRBJ1-2; the D is unclear. Germline CDR1 and CDR2: MNHNS and SASEGT. The CDR3 consists of 14 residues. The V end lost 2 bases, the J end lost 2 bases, and 9 bases lay between the germline ends. The CDR3 here is CASSEWLGNYGYTF. Here the CDR3 DNA reads TGTGCCAGCAGTGAATGGTTAGGGAACTATGGCTACACCTTC.